This T cell receptor (beta chain) was captured by sequencing in a study of blood T cell repertoires in COVID-19. In the study overall: There were acute and convalescent COVID-19 samples, and they came from the United States, Italy and Spain.

Assay used: immunoSEQ multiplex PCR; TCRdb lists only in-frame clones, some missing. The data hold just over 300,000 clones, with around 89% observed a single time. Participants spanned ages about 18 to 90 years and resided in some 22 US areas. The CDR3 is made up of 15 amino acids. Trimming cost V 2 bases and J 0 bases, with 8 bases left between them. Germline loops: CDR1 SGDLS, CDR2 YYNGEE. This clonotype was sampled from a woman between 40 and 50 years old who had recovered from COVID-19. The rearrangement links TRBV9 to TRBJ1-4, with a weak D call TRBD1 (5 bases). Sequencing input: PBMCs or T cells enriched from blood (not recorded which). The DNA for the CDR3 is TGTGCCAGCAGCGTCGGGGGAGCAACTAATGAAAAACTGTTTTTT. Protein sequence: CASSVGGATNEKLFF.